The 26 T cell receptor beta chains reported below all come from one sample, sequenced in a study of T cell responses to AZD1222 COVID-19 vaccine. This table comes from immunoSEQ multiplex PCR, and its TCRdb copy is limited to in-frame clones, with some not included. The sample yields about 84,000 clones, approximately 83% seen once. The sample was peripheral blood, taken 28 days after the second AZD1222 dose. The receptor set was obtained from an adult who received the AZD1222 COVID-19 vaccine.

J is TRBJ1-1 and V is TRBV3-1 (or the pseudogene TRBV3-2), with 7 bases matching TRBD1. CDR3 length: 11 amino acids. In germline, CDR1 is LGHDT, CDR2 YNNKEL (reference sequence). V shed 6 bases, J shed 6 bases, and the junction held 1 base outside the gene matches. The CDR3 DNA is TGTGCCAGCAGAGGGGGCCCTGAAGCTTTCTTT. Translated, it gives CASRGGPEAFF.

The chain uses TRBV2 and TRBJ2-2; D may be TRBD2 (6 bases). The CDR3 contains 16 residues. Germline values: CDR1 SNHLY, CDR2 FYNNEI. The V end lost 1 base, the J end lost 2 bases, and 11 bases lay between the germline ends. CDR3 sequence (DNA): TGTGCCAGCAGTGAAGGGGGACTTCTAAACACCGGGGAGCTGTTTTTT. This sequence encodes CASSEGGLLNTGELFF.

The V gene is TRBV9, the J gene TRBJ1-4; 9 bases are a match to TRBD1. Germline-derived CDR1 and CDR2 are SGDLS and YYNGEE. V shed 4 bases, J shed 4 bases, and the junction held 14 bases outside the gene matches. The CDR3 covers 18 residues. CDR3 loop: CASSPQITTGGFNEKLFF. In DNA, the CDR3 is TGTGCCAGCAGCCCCCAAATTACGACAGGGGGGTTTAATGAAAAACTGTTTTTT.

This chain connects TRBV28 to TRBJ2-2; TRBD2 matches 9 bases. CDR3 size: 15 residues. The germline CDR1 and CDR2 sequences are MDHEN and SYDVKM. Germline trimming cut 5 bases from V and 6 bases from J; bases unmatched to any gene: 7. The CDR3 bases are TGTGCCAGCAGTCCGGGCCTAGCGGGGTCCGGGGAGCTGTTTTTT. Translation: CASSPGLAGSGELFF.

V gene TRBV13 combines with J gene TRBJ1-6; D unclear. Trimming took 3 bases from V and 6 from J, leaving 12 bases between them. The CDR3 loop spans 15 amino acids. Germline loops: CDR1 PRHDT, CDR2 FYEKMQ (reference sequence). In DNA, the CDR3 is TGTGCCAGCAGCTTCGGGCAGGTTCCTAATTCACCCCTCCACTTT. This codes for CASSFGQVPNSPLHF.

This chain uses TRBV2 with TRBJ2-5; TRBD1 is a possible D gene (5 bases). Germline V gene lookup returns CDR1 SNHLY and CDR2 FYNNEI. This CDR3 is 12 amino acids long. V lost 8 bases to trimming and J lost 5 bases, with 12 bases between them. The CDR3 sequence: CASQGGYETQYF. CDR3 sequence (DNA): TGTGCCAGCCAGGGTGGGTATGAGACCCAGTACTTC.

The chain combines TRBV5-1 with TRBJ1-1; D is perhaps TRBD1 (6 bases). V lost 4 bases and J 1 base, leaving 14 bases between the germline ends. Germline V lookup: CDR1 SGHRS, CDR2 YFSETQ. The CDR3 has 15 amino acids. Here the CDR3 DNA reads TGCGCCAGCAGCCGAAACACAGGGAGGAACACTGAAGCTTTCTTT. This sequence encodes CASSRNTGRNTEAFF. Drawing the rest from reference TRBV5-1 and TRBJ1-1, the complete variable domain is KAGVTQTPRYLIKTRGQQVTLSCSPISGHRSVSWYQQTPGQGLQFLFEYFSETQRNKGNFPGRFSGRQFSNSRSEMNVSTLELGDSALYLCASSRNTGRNTEAFFGQGTRLTVV.

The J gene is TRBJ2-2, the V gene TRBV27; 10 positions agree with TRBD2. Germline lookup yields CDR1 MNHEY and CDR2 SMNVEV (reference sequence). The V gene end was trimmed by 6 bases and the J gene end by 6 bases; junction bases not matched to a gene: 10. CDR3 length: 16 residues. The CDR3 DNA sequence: TGTGCCAGCAGAACTCCCGGGACTAGCGTGGCCGGGGAGCTGTTTTTT. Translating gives CASRTPGTSVAGELFF.

CDR3 nucleotides: TGTGCCAGCAGTTCCGACAGGGAGCCCCAGCATTTT. Residues: CASSSDREPQHF. The gene calls are TRBV12-3 or TRBV12-4 and TRBJ1-5, with TRBD1 matching over 7 bases. V dropped 4 bases and J dropped 8; count of bases not matched to a gene: 2. This CDR3 is built from 12 residues.

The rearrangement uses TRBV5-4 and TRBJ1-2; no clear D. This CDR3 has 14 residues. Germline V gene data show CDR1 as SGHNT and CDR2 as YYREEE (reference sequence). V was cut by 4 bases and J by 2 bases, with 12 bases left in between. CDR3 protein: CASSQSRENYGYTF. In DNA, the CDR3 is TGTGCCAGCAGCCAGTCGCGTGAGAACTATGGCTACACCTTC.

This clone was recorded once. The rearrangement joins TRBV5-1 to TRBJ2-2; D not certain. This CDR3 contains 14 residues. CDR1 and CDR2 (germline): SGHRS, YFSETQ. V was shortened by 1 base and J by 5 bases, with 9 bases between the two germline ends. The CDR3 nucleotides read TGCGCCAGCAGCTTGCAGACTGTGACCGGGGAGCTGTTTTTT. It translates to CASSLQTVTGELFF. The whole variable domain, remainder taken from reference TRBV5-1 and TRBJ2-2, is KAGVTQTPRYLIKTRGQQVTLSCSPISGHRSVSWYQQTPGQGLQFLFEYFSETQRNKGNFPGRFSGRQFSNSRSEMNVSTLELGDSALYLCASSLQTVTGELFFGEGSRLTVL.

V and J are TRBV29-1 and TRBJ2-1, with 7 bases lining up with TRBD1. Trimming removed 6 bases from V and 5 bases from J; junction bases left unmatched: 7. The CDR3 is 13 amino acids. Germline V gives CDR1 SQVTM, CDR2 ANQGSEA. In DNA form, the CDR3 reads TGCAGCGTCGATATGACAGGGAACAATGAGCAGTTCTTC. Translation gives CSVDMTGNNEQFF.

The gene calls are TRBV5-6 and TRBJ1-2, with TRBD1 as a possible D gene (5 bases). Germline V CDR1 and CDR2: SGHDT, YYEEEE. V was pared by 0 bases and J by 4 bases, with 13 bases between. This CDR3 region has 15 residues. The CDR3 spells CASSLEGITTYGYTF. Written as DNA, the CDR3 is TGTGCCAGCAGCTTGGAGGGGATAACGACCTATGGCTACACCTTC.

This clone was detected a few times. The CDR3 is CSASGVSYEEQYF. CDR3 DNA sequence: TGCAGTGCTAGTGGGGTCAGCTACGAGGAGCAGTACTTC. J is TRBJ2-7 and V is TRBV20-1; no definite D call. The CDR3 spans 13 residues. CDR1 and CDR2 from the germline V gene are DFQATT and SNEGSKA (reference sequence). V was cut by 3 bases and J by 7 bases, with 16 bases left in between.

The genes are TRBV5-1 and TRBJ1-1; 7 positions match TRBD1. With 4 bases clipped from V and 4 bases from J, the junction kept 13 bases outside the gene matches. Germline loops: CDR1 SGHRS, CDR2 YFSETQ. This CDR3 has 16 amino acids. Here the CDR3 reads CASSVQTGLSATEAFF. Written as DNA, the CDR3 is TGCGCCAGCAGCGTACAGACAGGGCTGAGTGCCACTGAAGCTTTCTTT. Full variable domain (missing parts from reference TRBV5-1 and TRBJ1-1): KAGVTQTPRYLIKTRGQQVTLSCSPISGHRSVSWYQQTPGQGLQFLFEYFSETQRNKGNFPGRFSGRQFSNSRSEMNVSTLELGDSALYLCASSVQTGLSATEAFFGQGTRLTVV.

CDR3 sequence reads: CASSYRGQGAEYF. The CDR3 bases are TGTGCCAGCAGTTACCGGGGACAGGGTGCGGAGTATTTT. The chain uses TRBV6-6 and TRBJ2-3, with 9 nucleotides matching TRBD1. CDR3 length: 13 amino acids. Germline loops: CDR1 MNHNY, CDR2 SVGAGI (reference sequence). Unmatched junction bases numbered 7, after V lost 2 bases and J lost 13 bases.

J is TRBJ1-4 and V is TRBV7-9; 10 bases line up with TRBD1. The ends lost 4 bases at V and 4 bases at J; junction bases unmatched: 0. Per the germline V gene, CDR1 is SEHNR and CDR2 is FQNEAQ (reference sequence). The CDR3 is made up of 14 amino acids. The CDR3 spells CASSWTGGNEKLFF. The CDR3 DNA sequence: TGTGCCAGCAGCTGGACAGGGGGTAATGAAAAACTGTTTTTT. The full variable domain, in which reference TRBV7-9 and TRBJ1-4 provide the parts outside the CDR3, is DTGVSQNPRHKITKRGQNVTFRCDPISEHNRLYWYRQTLGQGPEFLTYFQNEAQLEKSRLLSDRFSAERPKGSFSTLEIQRTEQGDSAMYLCASSWTGGNEKLFFGSGTQLSVL.

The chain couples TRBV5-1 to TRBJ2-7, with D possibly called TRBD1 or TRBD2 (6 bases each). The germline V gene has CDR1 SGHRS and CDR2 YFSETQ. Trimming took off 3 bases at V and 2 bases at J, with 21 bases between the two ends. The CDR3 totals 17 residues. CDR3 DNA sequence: TGCGCCAGCAGCTCTAACCCTCTGGCGAGGGGGGCCTACGAGCAGTACTTC. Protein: CASSSNPLARGAYEQYF.

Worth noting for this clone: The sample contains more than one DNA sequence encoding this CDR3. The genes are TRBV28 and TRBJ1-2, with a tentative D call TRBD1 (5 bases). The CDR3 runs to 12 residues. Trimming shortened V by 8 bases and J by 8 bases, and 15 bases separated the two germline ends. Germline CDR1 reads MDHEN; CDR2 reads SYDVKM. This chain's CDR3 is CASRGTAGGYTF. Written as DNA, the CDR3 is TGTGCCAGCCGGGGGACGGCGGGGGGCTACACCTTC.

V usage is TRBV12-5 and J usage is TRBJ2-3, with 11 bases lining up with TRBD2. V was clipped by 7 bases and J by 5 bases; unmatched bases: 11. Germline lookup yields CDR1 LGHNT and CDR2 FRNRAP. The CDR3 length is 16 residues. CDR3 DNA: TGTGCTAGTGACGGAACTAGCGGGGGCACGAGAGATACGCAGTATTTT. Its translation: CASDGTSGGTRDTQYF. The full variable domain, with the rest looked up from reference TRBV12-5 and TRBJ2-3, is DARVTQTPRHKVTEMGQEVTMRCQPILGHNTVFWYRQTMMQGLELLAYFRNRAPLDDSGMPKDRFSAEMPDATLATLKIQPSEPRDSAVYFCASDGTSGGTRDTQYFGPGTRLTVL.

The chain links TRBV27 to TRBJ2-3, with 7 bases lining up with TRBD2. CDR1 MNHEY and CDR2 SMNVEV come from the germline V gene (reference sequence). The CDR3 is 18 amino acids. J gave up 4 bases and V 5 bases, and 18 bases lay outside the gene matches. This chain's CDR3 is CASSLVNGGRANADTQYF. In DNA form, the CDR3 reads TGTGCCAGCAGTCTAGTCAACGGGGGGAGGGCCAACGCAGATACGCAGTATTTT.

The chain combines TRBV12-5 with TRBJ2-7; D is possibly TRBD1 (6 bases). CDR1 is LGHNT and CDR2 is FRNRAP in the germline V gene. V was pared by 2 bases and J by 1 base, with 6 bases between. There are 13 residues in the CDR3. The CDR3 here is CASGLTGSYEQYV. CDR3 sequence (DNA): TGTGCTAGTGGTTTGACAGGGTCCTACGAGCAGTACGTC.

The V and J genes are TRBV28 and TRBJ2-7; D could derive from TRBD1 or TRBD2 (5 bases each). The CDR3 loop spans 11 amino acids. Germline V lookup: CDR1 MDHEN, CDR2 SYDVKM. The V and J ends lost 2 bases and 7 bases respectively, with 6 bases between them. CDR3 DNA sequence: TGTGCCAGCAGTTTAGAGGGGGAGCAGTACTTC. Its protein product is CASSLEGEQYF.

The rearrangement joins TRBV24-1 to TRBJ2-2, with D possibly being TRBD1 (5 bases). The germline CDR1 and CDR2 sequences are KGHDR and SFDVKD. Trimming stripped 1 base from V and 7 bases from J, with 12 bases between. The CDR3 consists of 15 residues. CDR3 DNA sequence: TGTGCCACCAGTGATTTAGACAGTAGGGGCGGGGAGCTGTTTTTT. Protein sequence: CATSDLDSRGGELFF.

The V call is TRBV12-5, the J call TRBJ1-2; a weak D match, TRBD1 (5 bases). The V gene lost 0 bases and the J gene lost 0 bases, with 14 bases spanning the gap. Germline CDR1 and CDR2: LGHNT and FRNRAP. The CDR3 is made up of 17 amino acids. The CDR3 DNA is TGTGCTAGTGGTTTGGTACTAGGGGCAGATGCTAACTATGGCTACACCTTC. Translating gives CASGLVLGADANYGYTF.

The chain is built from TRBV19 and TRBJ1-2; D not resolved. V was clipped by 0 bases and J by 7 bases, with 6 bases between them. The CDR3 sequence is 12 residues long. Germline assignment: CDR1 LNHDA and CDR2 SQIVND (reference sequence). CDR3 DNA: TGTGCCAGTAGTATAGATTACGGTGGCTACACCTTC. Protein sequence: CASSIDYGGYTF.